These T cell receptor beta chains were read from a single sample in a study of regulatory T cells in long-lasting Graves disease. Each CDR3 protein is one row after TCRdb ran MiXCR on the multiplex PCR reads. This table has 510,000 or so distinct CDR3 sequences, 9.5% to 15% appearing once. This same sample was also part of a study on T cells in Graves' hyperthyroidism and ophthalmopathy.

Sequencing used peripheral blood mononuclear cells (PBMCs), obtained at new diagnosis, from a patient treated with antithyroid drugs. The receptors here all came from a woman in her twenties or thirties with Graves disease. Each CDR3 is given without its conserved first and last residue.

cdr3_aa: ASSIIHNEQF
j_call: TRBJ2-1
v_call: TRBV19

cdr3_aa: ASSFKGQGQETQY
j_call: TRBJ2-5
v_call: TRBV11-2

cdr3_aa: ASRGGWVDEQY
j_call: TRBJ2-7
v_call: TRBV7-9

cdr3_aa: ASSTGLAIYEQY
j_call: TRBJ2-7
v_call: TRBV27

cdr3_aa: ASSVVGLRSGSNEQF
j_call: TRBJ2-1
v_call: TRBV9

cdr3_aa: ASSFRRGGETQY
j_call: TRBJ2-5
v_call: TRBV7-9

cdr3_aa: SGEKQGETEAF
j_call: TRBJ1-1
v_call: TRBV29-1

cdr3_aa: SANPPASTDTQY
j_call: TRBJ2-3
v_call: TRBV20-1

cdr3_aa: ASSQDREEQF
j_call: TRBJ2-1
v_call: TRBV4-2

cdr3_aa: ASSLVPLAGRDTQY
j_call: TRBJ2-3
v_call: TRBV7-2

cdr3_aa: ASTTWTSGSGSGETQY
j_call: TRBJ2-5
v_call: TRBV10-3

cdr3_aa: ASSLDPWTSGITSYNEQF
j_call: TRBJ2-1
v_call: TRBV11-2

cdr3_aa: SVEGLHQPTDEGL
j_call: TRBJ2-1
v_call: TRBV29-1

cdr3_aa: ASPRCFVPH
j_call: TRBJ1-5
v_call: TRBV4-2

cdr3_aa: ASSFLGGDDQPQH
j_call: TRBJ1-5
v_call: TRBV5-6

cdr3_aa: ASSGQRGDNEQF
j_call: NA
v_call: TRBV10-1

cdr3_aa: AGYLGAGELF
j_call: TRBJ2-2
v_call: TRBV7-2